The next 31 T cell receptor beta chains were all read from a single sample in a study of blood T cells in healthy people across ages. It was with a sample-barcoded 5' primer and a J-beta primer mix that a second PCR of about 6 to 12 cycles was run. MiXCR, run by TCRdb on the 5' RACE reads, gives a single entry per CDR3 protein. The sample carries almost 300,000 distinct CDR3 sequences, 25% to 30% recorded once. The sample was blood. The receptors here all came from a woman between 65 and 79 years old in good health.

This clonotype was seen a few times. The V and J genes are TRBV9 and TRBJ1-3, with D maybe TRBD1 (5 bases). Trimming took 3 bases from V and 2 from J, leaving 15 bases between them. This CDR3 contains 16 residues. The V gene's germline CDR1 is SGDLS and CDR2 YYNGEE. CDR3 nucleotide sequence: TGTGCCAGCAGCGCTCAAGCGGGGGGGGCTGGAAACACCATATATTTT. Translated: CASSAQAGGAGNTIYF.

The V gene is TRBV7-2, the J gene TRBJ1-2; D gene ambiguous. Germline CDR1 is SGHTA and CDR2 is FQGNSA. V gave up 2 bases and J gave up 8 bases, with 12 bases separating them. This CDR3 has 13 amino acids. Written as DNA, the CDR3 is TGTGCCAGCAGCTTACCGGGGTTAGGGGGCTACACCTTC. It yields the protein CASSLPGLGGYTF.

This clonotype was seen a few times. The chain carries TRBV7-8 and TRBJ1-1; no reliable D call. Germline CDR1 SGHVS, CDR2 FQNEAQ. The V end lost 3 bases, the J end lost 0 bases, and 8 bases lay between the germline ends. The CDR3 loop spans 14 amino acids. CDR3 loop: CASSFDGMNTEAFF. The CDR3 coding sequence is TGTGCCAGCAGCTTCGACGGAATGAACACTGAAGCTTTCTTT.

The chain is built from TRBV4-2 and TRBJ1-1; D perhaps matches TRBD1 (6 bases). V was pared by 1 base and J by 3 bases, with 12 bases between. Per the germline V gene, CDR1 is LGHNA and CDR2 is YNFKEQ. The CDR3 is made up of 15 amino acids. This CDR3 reads CASSQVTGRDTEAFF. The CDR3 DNA reads as TGTGCCAGCAGCCAAGTCACAGGGCGGGACACTGAAGCTTTCTTT.

The rearrangement uses TRBV11-2 and TRBJ2-7; D not resolved. The CDR3 length is 15 residues. Trimming pared 5 bases from V and 9 bases from J, leaving 23 bases between. Germline CDR1 is SGHAT and CDR2 is FQNNGV. CDR3 residues: CASSPLKGHIRVQYF. For the CDR3, the DNA is TGTGCCAGCAGCCCCCTCAAAGGCCATATCCGTGTGCAGTACTTC.

This clonotype was seen a few times. The CDR3 DNA reads TGTGCCAGCAGCTTGGAACGGCAGGATAATTCACCCCTCCACTTT. Translating it yields CASSLERQDNSPLHF. This chain links TRBV5-6 with TRBJ1-6; D is uncertain. Trimming removed 0 bases from V and 5 bases from J, with 9 bases in between. Germline V gene data show CDR1 as SGHDT and CDR2 as YYEEEE. This CDR3 has 15 residues.

This clonotype showed up just a few times. The chain employs TRBV9 and TRBJ2-3; D not resolved. CDR1 is SGDLS and CDR2 is YYNGEE in the germline V gene. The CDR3 has 13 amino acids. V was cut by 0 bases and J by 6 bases, with 8 bases left in between. CDR3 region: CASSVDGWDTQYF. CDR3 in DNA: TGTGCCAGCAGCGTAGATGGGTGGGATACGCAGTATTTT.

The rearrangement links TRBV9 to TRBJ2-5; D ambiguous. Trimming pared 3 bases from V and 5 bases from J, leaving 14 bases between. Germline lookup yields CDR1 SGDLS and CDR2 YYNGEE. This CDR3 is 14 amino acids long. The CDR3 is CASSGKGGSETQYF. The CDR3 nucleotides read TGTGCCAGCAGCGGTAAGGGTGGTAGCGAGACCCAGTACTTC.

V usage is TRBV20-1 and J usage is TRBJ2-2, with TRBD1 matching 9 bases. The CDR3 runs to 16 residues. Germline V gene lookup returns CDR1 DFQATT and CDR2 SNEGSKA (reference sequence). The V and J ends lost 1 base and 3 bases, in that order; junction bases with no gene match: 6. CDR3 DNA: TGCAGTGCTAGAGTCCGGACAGGGGAGGACACCGGGGAGCTGTTTTTT. Translating it yields CSARVRTGEDTGELFF.

This clonotype was seen only a few times. V is TRBV7-2 and J is TRBJ2-1; D is ambiguous. This CDR3 is built from 11 residues. The germline V and J ends were trimmed by 5 bases and 9 bases, with 8 bases remaining between them. The germline CDR1 and CDR2 sequences are SGHTA and FQGNSA. CDR3 sequence reads: CASSIYGEQFF. The CDR3 coding sequence is TGTGCCAGCAGCATTTACGGTGAGCAGTTCTTC.

This clonotype appeared a few times. One end of the junction does not line up with germline, which may come from a read error. This chain uses TRBV28 with TRBJ2-6; the D gene is possibly TRBD1 (6 bases). Per the germline V gene, CDR1 is MDHEN and CDR2 is SYDVKM. The CDR3 length is 13 residues. In nucleotides, the CDR3 is TGTGCCAGCTCCGATCCAGGGGCCAACGCCCTGACTTTC. Translating gives CASSDPGANALTF.

This chain uses TRBV11-2 with TRBJ2-5; D might be TRBD1 or TRBD2, each matching 5 bases. This CDR3 has 15 residues. The ends were cut back, 0 bases at V and 4 bases at J, with 12 bases in the middle. Germline-derived CDR1 and CDR2 are SGHAT and FQNNGV. The CDR3 reads CASSLERGRVETQYF. In DNA, the CDR3 is TGTGCCAGCAGCTTAGAACGGGGACGGGTAGAGACCCAGTACTTC.

The chain has TRBV7-9 and TRBJ1-2, with D possibly matching TRBD1 (5 bases). Germline lookup yields CDR1 SEHNR and CDR2 FQNEAQ (reference sequence). This CDR3 is 16 amino acids long. The germline V and J ends were trimmed by 2 bases and 0 bases, with 13 bases remaining between them. CDR3 sequence: CASSLTPGGANYGYTF. The CDR3 DNA reads as TGTGCCAGCAGCTTAACCCCGGGGGGAGCTAACTATGGCTACACCTTC.

This clonotype was observed a few times. CDR3 sequence: CASRRDRGRLASTDTQYF. The CDR3, as DNA: TGTGCCAGCAGACGGGACAGGGGGCGACTAGCGTCCACAGATACGCAGTATTTT. The chain carries TRBV6-1 and TRBJ2-3, with 12 positions matching TRBD1. This CDR3 comprises 18 residues. Trimming removed 6 bases from V and 2 bases from J; junction bases left unmatched: 12. Germline lookup yields CDR1 MNHNS and CDR2 SASEGT.

The V call is TRBV27, the J call TRBJ2-5, with D possibly matching TRBD2 (5 bases). The end of the DNA fits TRBJ2-7 better, so the J call may be wrong. The CDR3 is 14 residues long. Germline V gene sequence: CDR1 MNHEY, CDR2 SMNVEV (reference sequence). The CDR3 protein is CASSLTNQSYEQYF. DNA for the CDR3: TGTGCCAGCAGTTTGACTAACCAATCCTACGAGCAGTACTTC.

The chain uses TRBV2 and TRBJ2-1, with D unclear. V was trimmed by 5 bases and J by 9 bases, leaving 14 bases between them. The CDR3 is made up of 13 amino acids. The germline V gene encodes CDR1 SNHLY and CDR2 FYNNEI. The CDR3 loop reads CASSPFQDVEQFF. Here the CDR3 DNA reads TGTGCCAGCAGTCCCTTCCAGGATGTTGAGCAGTTCTTC.

This clonotype was detected a few times. The J gene is TRBJ2-3, the V gene TRBV11-2; 7 bases match TRBD2. Looked up from germline, CDR1 is SGHAT and CDR2 is FQNNGV. The CDR3 extends over 13 amino acids. V lost 0 bases and J lost 8; bases outside the gene matches: 2. The CDR3 region is CASSLDGRFTQYF. CDR3 coding DNA: TGTGCCAGCAGCTTAGACGGGAGGTTTACGCAGTATTTT. The whole variable domain, filled in from reference TRBV11-2 and TRBJ2-3, reads EAGVAQSPRYKIIEKRQSVAFWCNPISGHATLYWYQQILGQGPKLLIQFQNNGVVDDSQLPKDRFSAERLKGVDSTLKIQPAKLEDSAVYLCASSLDGRFTQYFGPGTRLTVL.

This chain uses TRBV9 with TRBJ2-1; 13 nucleotides match TRBD2. The ends lost 2 bases at V and 10 bases at J; junction bases unmatched: 3. Germline V gene sequence: CDR1 SGDLS, CDR2 YYNGEE. CDR3 length: 14 residues. The CDR3 DNA sequence: TGTGCCAGCAGCGTCACTAGCGGGAGGGACGAGCAGTTCTTC. It is translated as CASSVTSGRDEQFF.

CDR3: CASSRDPTSYNEQFF. The CDR3 region has the DNA TGCGCCAGCAGCCGGGACCCGACCTCCTACAATGAGCAGTTCTTC. The chain has TRBV5-1 and TRBJ2-1; TRBD1 or TRBD2 may be the D gene (5 bases each). This CDR3 spans 15 amino acids. The germline gives CDR1 SGHRS, CDR2 YFSETQ. Trimming shortened V by 4 bases and J by 0 bases, and 11 bases separated the two germline ends.

This clonotype has a handful of counts. V gene TRBV5-1 combines with J gene TRBJ2-5; the match to TRBD2 covers 7 bases. Germline assignment: CDR1 SGHRS and CDR2 YFSETQ. The trim removed 5 bases at V and 0 bases at J, leaving 1 base unmatched. The CDR3 is 13 amino acids. The CDR3 nucleotides are TGCGCCAGCAGTCGGGGGGACCAAGAGACCCAGTACTTC. It is translated as CASSRGDQETQYF.

The rearrangement uses TRBV12-3 or TRBV12-4 and TRBJ2-3; 9 bases fit TRBD1. V gave up 6 bases and J gave up 0 bases; unmatched junction bases: 1. The CDR3 extends over 14 amino acids. CDR3 DNA sequence: TGTGCCAGCAGAGGACAGGGGAGCACAGATACGCAGTATTTT. Translation gives CASRGQGSTDTQYF.

This clonotype appeared many times. This chain links TRBV28 with TRBJ2-5, with TRBD2 identical over 8 bases. This CDR3 region has 20 residues. V dropped 5 bases and J dropped 4; count of bases not matched to a gene: 24. Germline CDR1 reads MDHEN; CDR2 reads SYDVKM. The CDR3 sequence: CASSPLFGGAKAPGGETQYF. For the CDR3, the DNA is TGTGCCAGCAGTCCCTTATTCGGGGGGGCAAAAGCGCCCGGGGGAGAGACCCAGTACTTC.

Of note for this clonotype: One junction end disagrees with the germline gene, perhaps due to a read error. This chain connects TRBV28 to TRBJ2-7, with 9 bases aligning to TRBD1. Germline CDR1 is MDHEN and CDR2 is SYDVKM. The CDR3 has 16 amino acids. The CDR3 DNA reads TGTGCCAGTAGTCCCGGGACAGGGTGGGGTTCCTGCGAGCAGTACTTC. It encodes CASSPGTGWGSCEQYF.

The sample holds many counts of this clonotype. V is TRBV29-1 and J is TRBJ2-1, with D tentatively TRBD2 (5 bases). This CDR3 spans 17 amino acids. Looked up from germline, CDR1 is SQVTM and CDR2 is ANQGSEA. The V gene lost 3 bases and the J gene lost 0 bases, with 18 bases spanning the gap. CDR3 amino acids: CSVDVGLMGSSYNEQFF. The CDR3 DNA follows: TGCAGCGTTGATGTTGGCCTCATGGGGAGCTCCTACAATGAGCAGTTCTTC.

There are many counts of this clonotype. The rearrangement links TRBV6-5 to TRBJ2-5, with 7 bases identical to TRBD1. Judging by the DNA end, TRBJ2-1 fits better; the J call may be wrong. CDR1 and CDR2 from the germline V gene are MNHEY and SVGAGI. The CDR3 has 13 amino acids. As DNA, the CDR3 is TGTGCCAGCAGAAGACAGGGCGGAGGTGAGCAGTTCTTC. Its protein product is CASRRQGGGEQFF.

The chain couples TRBV12-3 or TRBV12-4 to TRBJ1-6, with D perhaps matching TRBD1 (5 bases). The CDR3 sequence is 14 residues long. Trimming left V 3 bases short and J 8 bases short, with 11 bases between. The CDR3 reads CASSLGGRYSPLHF. CDR3 coding DNA: TGTGCCAGCAGTTTGGGGGGTAGGTATTCACCCCTCCACTTT.

This clonotype has just a few counts. As DNA, the CDR3 is TGTGCCAGCAGTGCTTCGGGAGGGGTCGGACTAGCCAAAAACATTCAGTACTTC. This encodes CASSASGGVGLAKNIQYF. V and J are TRBV6-1 and TRBJ2-4, with 8 bases fitting TRBD2. The CDR3 length is 18 residues. CDR1 and CDR2 from the germline V gene are MNHNS and SASEGT. With 4 bases clipped from V and 0 bases from J, the junction kept 11 bases outside the gene matches.

The J gene is TRBJ2-1, the V gene TRBV15; 10 bases map to TRBD1. Per the germline V gene, CDR1 is LNHNV and CDR2 is YYDKDF (reference sequence). CDR3 length: 16 residues. After removal of 5 bases from V and 7 bases from J, the junction contained 11 bases not matched to a gene. Here the CDR3 reads CATSGGRDRGQNEQFF. In DNA form, the CDR3 reads TGTGCCACCAGCGGCGGACGGGACAGGGGTCAGAATGAGCAGTTCTTC.

This chain uses TRBV5-5 with TRBJ2-5; D is ambiguous. Germline CDR1 SGHKS, CDR2 YYEKEE (reference sequence). The V end lost 0 bases, the J end lost 5 bases, and 8 bases lay between the germline ends. The CDR3 runs to 13 residues. The CDR3 here is CASSLAPVETQYF. Written as DNA, the CDR3 is TGTGCCAGCAGCTTGGCACCAGTGGAGACCCAGTACTTC.

This chain joins TRBV29-1 and TRBJ2-2; the match to TRBD2 covers 15 bases. The CDR3 runs 16 residues. Germline CDR1 is SQVTM and CDR2 is ANQGSEA. The V gene end was trimmed by 2 bases and the J gene end by 6 bases; junction bases not matched to a gene: 4. This CDR3 reads CSVEWTSGRAPGELFF. For the CDR3, the DNA is TGCAGCGTTGAATGGACTAGCGGGAGGGCCCCCGGGGAGCTGTTTTTT.

This clonotype came up many times. In nucleotides, the CDR3 is TGTGCCAGCAGCTTAGATGCAGAGCCGAACTATGGCTACACCTTC. It codes for CASSLDAEPNYGYTF. The chain recombines TRBV7-2 with TRBJ1-2; no definite D call. CDR3 length: 15 residues. V lost 1 base and J 2 bases, leaving 11 bases between the germline ends. Germline V CDR1 and CDR2: SGHTA, FQGNSA.